Listed here are 18 T cell receptor beta chains from one sample, sequenced in a study of T cells after yellow fever vaccination. TCRdb re-called the 5' RACE reads through MiXCR, storing one row per CDR3 protein. This sample yields about 120,000 distinct CDR3 sequences, of which 7.2% are seen a single time; 2.7% belongs to the top ten. The material sequenced was CD4+ T cells sorted from PBMCs, taken about 41 days after the first yellow fever vaccination. Every receptor here comes from a man between 18 and 29 years old who received the YFV17D yellow fever vaccine.

This clonotype was detected only once. Just one base apart from a much larger clone, this may be a read error. The chain couples TRBV12-3 or TRBV12-4 to TRBJ2-2; D possibly corresponds to TRBD1 (5 bases). The CDR3 contains 15 residues. This chain's CDR3 is CASTWGQWRTEELFF. In nucleotides, the CDR3 is TGTGCCAGCACCTGGGGCCAATGGCGCACCGAGGAGCTGTTTTTT.

The CDR3 region has the DNA TGTGCCAGCAGCGCCGGAGGAAGAGATACGCAGTATTTT. It encodes CASSAGGRDTQYF. V and J are TRBV7-2 and TRBJ2-3; D perhaps matches TRBD2 (5 bases). V was pared by 5 bases and J by 5 bases, with 11 bases between. This CDR3 has 13 residues. Germline CDR1 SGHTA, CDR2 FQGNSA.

This clonotype was counted ten times or more. This chain joins TRBV6-5 and TRBJ2-3; no definite D call. V was trimmed by 0 bases and J by 5 bases, leaving 12 bases between them. Per the germline V gene, CDR1 is MNHEY and CDR2 is SVGAGI. CDR3 length: 15 residues. The CDR3 protein is CASSYSGKFRDTQYF. The CDR3 DNA reads as TGTGCCAGCAGTTACTCGGGGAAGTTCCGAGATACGCAGTATTTT.

This chain connects TRBV29-1 to TRBJ2-1; 10 bases fit TRBD1. CDR1 is SQVTM, CDR2 ANQGSEA, per germline. The CDR3 loop spans 17 amino acids. V trimming: 7 bases; J trimming: 5 bases; junction bases outside the gene matches: 17. The CDR3 spells CSATRLSGTGVNNEQFF. The DNA for the CDR3 is TGCAGCGCTACCCGCCTCTCCGGGACAGGGGTTAACAATGAGCAGTTCTTC.

This clonotype was counted once. A read error may explain this, as a much larger clone is one base away. The chain recombines TRBV10-3 with TRBJ2-3, with D maybe TRBD2 (5 bases). The CDR3 has 13 residues. V was shortened by 4 bases and J by 6 bases, with 11 bases between the two germline ends. Per germline, CDR1 ENHRY and CDR2 SYGVKD. The chain's CDR3 is CAISGGVLDTQYF. The CDR3 DNA is TGTGCCATCAGTGGGGGAGTACTGGATACGCAGTATTTT.

This clonotype was found many times. The rearrangement links TRBV12-5 to TRBJ2-4, with 7 bases matching TRBD1. Per the germline V gene, CDR1 is LGHNT and CDR2 is FRNRAP. The CDR3 contains 18 residues. The V and J ends lost 6 bases and 8 bases, in that order; junction bases with no gene match: 22. The CDR3 sequence: CASGSERHNVDREYIQYF. The CDR3, as DNA: TGTGCTAGTGGATCCGAAAGGCACAACGTCGACAGGGAATACATTCAGTACTTC. Full variable domain (rest looked up from reference TRBV12-5 and TRBJ2-4): DARVTQTPRHKVTEMGQEVTMRCQPILGHNTVFWYRQTMMQGLELLAYFRNRAPLDDSGMPKDRFSAEMPDATLATLKIQPSEPRDSAVYFCASGSERHNVDREYIQYFGAGTRLSVL.

The sample holds many counts of this clonotype. This chain uses TRBV27 with TRBJ1-5, with TRBD1 identical over 8 bases. The CDR3 covers 15 residues. The J segment lost 3 bases and the V segment lost 2 bases, leaving 3 bases of the junction unmatched. The germline V gene encodes CDR1 MNHEY and CDR2 SMNVEV (reference sequence). The DNA of the CDR3 is TGTGCCAGCAGTTTAAAGGACAGGGACAATCAGCCCCAGCATTTT. As protein: CASSLKDRDNQPQHF.

This clonotype occurred many times. The chain links TRBV7-9 to TRBJ2-5; 7 bases fit TRBD1. The germline CDR1 and CDR2 sequences are SEHNR and FQNEAQ (reference sequence). The CDR3 runs to 16 residues. The J segment lost 1 base and the V segment lost 2 bases, leaving 7 bases of the junction unmatched. CDR3 sequence: CASSLYRGRVQETQYF. The CDR3 bases are TGTGCCAGCAGCTTATACAGGGGTAGGGTCCAAGAGACCCAGTACTTC.

On this clonotype: This sequence may be a read error, since a much larger clone differs from it by one base. This rearrangement joins TRBV7-9 to TRBJ1-2, with D unresolved. CDR1 SEHNR and CDR2 FQNEAQ come from the germline V gene (reference sequence). The CDR3 has 13 residues. The V end lost 4 bases, the J end lost 8 bases, and 14 bases lay between the germline ends. CDR3 nucleotide sequence: TGTGCCAGCAGCTCCATAGGGTTGGGCGGCTACACCTTC. Protein sequence: CASSSIGLGGYTF.

This clonotype came up many times. This chain uses TRBV5-1 with TRBJ2-5; D remains ambiguous. Germline V gives CDR1 SGHRS, CDR2 YFSETQ. The CDR3 is 15 residues long. The germline V and J ends were trimmed by 0 bases and 5 bases, with 14 bases remaining between them. CDR3 region: CASSLAISRKETQYF. The CDR3 bases are TGCGCCAGCAGCTTGGCCATTTCCAGGAAGGAGACCCAGTACTTC.

This clonotype was seen many times. The V and J genes are TRBV7-2 and TRBJ2-3; D is unclear. Germline lookup yields CDR1 SGHTA and CDR2 FQGNSA. CDR3 size: 12 residues. Trimming removed 5 bases from V and 4 bases from J, with 7 bases in between. This chain's CDR3 is CASSAQSDTQYF. In DNA form, the CDR3 reads TGTGCCAGCAGCGCCCAATCAGATACGCAGTATTTT.

This clonotype was seen at least ten times. The J gene is TRBJ1-5, the V gene TRBV5-1; TRBD1 matches at 9 bases. The ends lost 4 bases at V and 6 bases at J; junction bases unmatched: 11. Germline V CDR1 and CDR2: SGHRS, YFSETQ. This CDR3 is built from 16 residues. CDR3 coding DNA: TGCGCCAGCAGCCACGGGATACAGGGGGCCGGTCAGCCCCAGCATTTT. Its translation: CASSHGIQGAGQPQHF.

This clonotype has at least ten counts. The gene calls are TRBV20-1 and TRBJ1-1, with D uncertain. The CDR3 runs to 11 residues. V dropped 3 bases and J dropped 1 base, with 3 bases sitting between them. Germline V gene data show CDR1 as DFQATT and CDR2 as SNEGSKA (reference sequence). The CDR3, as DNA: TGCAGTGCTAGCAGGAACACTGAAGCTTTCTTT. Translated, it gives CSASRNTEAFF.

In this sample, this clonotype turned up many times. This chain uses TRBV12-5 with TRBJ2-5, with 8 bases aligning to TRBD1. V dropped 5 bases and J dropped 5; count of bases not matched to a gene: 7. The CDR3 sequence is 14 residues long. Per germline, CDR1 LGHNT and CDR2 FRNRAP. CDR3 nucleotides: TGTGCTAGTGGTCGGAGGGACAGGCATGAGACCCAGTACTTC. This gives the protein CASGRRDRHETQYF.

This clonotype was seen ten or more times. The chain employs TRBV20-1 and TRBJ2-5, with 9 positions matching TRBD1. The CDR3 is 14 amino acids. The V gene end was trimmed by 4 bases and the J gene end by 5 bases; junction bases not matched to a gene: 8. Germline V gene sequence: CDR1 DFQATT, CDR2 SNEGSKA (reference sequence). CDR3 amino acids: CSANLGQGTETQYF. The CDR3 nucleotides are TGCAGTGCTAATCTGGGACAGGGTACTGAGACCCAGTACTTC.

As to this clonotype: A read error may explain this, as a much larger clone is one base away. The chain combines TRBV12-3 or TRBV12-4 with TRBJ2-2; D is uncertain. The V end lost 6 bases, the J end lost 2 bases, and 7 bases lay between the germline ends. This CDR3 is built from 13 residues. The CDR3 is CASRSTNTGELFF. DNA of the CDR3: TGTGCCAGCAGGTCGACTAACACCGGGGAGCTGTTTTTT.

This clonotype appeared many times. Written as DNA, the CDR3 is TGTGCCAGTAGTCAGGGTAGAGGGGAGACCCAGTACTTC. Translated, it gives CASSQGRGETQYF. The rearrangement uses TRBV19 and TRBJ2-5; tentatively, D is TRBD1 or TRBD2 (5 bases each). CDR1 is LNHDA, CDR2 SQIVND, per germline (reference sequence). V lost 5 bases and J lost 5, with 12 bases in between. This CDR3 is 13 amino acids long.

This clonotype was seen many times. The V gene is TRBV5-5, the J gene TRBJ1-1; D remains unclear. V dropped 4 bases and J dropped 1 base, with 11 bases sitting between them. This CDR3 spans 14 amino acids. CDR1 is SGHKS and CDR2 is YYEKEE in the germline V gene (reference sequence). For the CDR3, the DNA is TGTGCCAGCAGCCTCAATTCGGGGAACACTGAAGCTTTCTTT. It encodes CASSLNSGNTEAFF.